The next 22 T cell receptor beta chains were all read from a single sample in a study of regulatory T cells in long-lasting Graves disease. Building of the TCR beta libraries involved iRepertoire HTBI primers and Arm-PCR of CDR3 regions. TCRdb processed the multiplex PCR reads anew with MiXCR; each CDR3 protein has one entry. The repertoire consists of about 460,000 distinct CDR3 sequences, with less than 25% occurring once and the leading ten covering roughly 14%. Documented time point: persistent/refractory GD, antithyroid drugs over 5 years with positive TRAb. RNA extracted from PBMCs served as the sequencing template. The specimen was peripheral blood mononuclear cells (PBMCs), collected when the disease was refractory, from a patient treated with antithyroid drugs. The receptor set was obtained from a female donor with Graves disease.

This clonotype was recorded once. The CDR3 bases are TGCAGTGCTAGAGACCAGAGGACAGGACAGGTAAATCAGCCCCAGCATTTT. It specifies CSARDQRTGQVNQPQHF. The chain uses TRBV20-1 and TRBJ1-5, with 7 bases that match TRBD1. J was trimmed by 4 bases and V by 0 bases; bases with no gene match: 12. The germline gives CDR1 DFQATT, CDR2 SNEGSKA (reference sequence). The CDR3 sequence is 17 residues long.

On this clonotype: One junction end does not reproduce the germline sequence, and a read error may be involved. The chain recombines TRBV7-2 with TRBJ1-2; tentatively, D is TRBD1 (5 bases). The CDR3 extends over 14 amino acids. Germline CDR1 and CDR2: SGHTA and FQGNSA. This CDR3 is CVSNHAGGVDGYTF. As DNA, the CDR3 is TGTGTCAGCAACCATGCTGGGGGGGTTGATGGCTACACCTTC.

A remark on this clonotype: This may come from a read error, since a much larger clone is one base off. The chain has TRBV2 and TRBJ2-5; TRBD2 matches 12 bases. Germline V gene lookup returns CDR1 SNHLY and CDR2 FYNNEI. This CDR3 region has 16 residues. Trimming removed 3 bases from V and 2 bases from J; junction bases left unmatched: 4. The CDR3 bases are TGTGCCAGCAGTGAGGAACTAGCGGGAGGACAAGAGACCCAGTACTTC. Translated: CASSEELAGGQETQYF.

The table lists this clonotype with a few counts. The rearrangement links TRBV30 to TRBJ2-7; D is unresolved. With 1 base removed from V and 2 bases from J, the gap between germline ends came to 9 bases. The CDR3 spans 13 residues. CDR1 is GTSNPN, CDR2 SVGIG, per germline (reference sequence). The CDR3 spells CAWSGSRAYEQYF. The DNA for the CDR3 is TGTGCCTGGAGTGGCTCACGGGCCTACGAGCAGTACTTC.

This CDR3 is CAISESVQTYEQYF. The CDR3 DNA reads as TGTGCCATCAGTGAGTCGGTCCAGACCTACGAGCAGTACTTC. The rearrangement joins TRBV10-3 to TRBJ2-7, with D hard to call. The CDR3 contains 14 residues. V was shortened by 0 bases and J by 2 bases, with 8 bases between the two germline ends. Per germline, CDR1 ENHRY and CDR2 SYGVKD.

This clonotype occurred many times. The gene calls are TRBV7-2 and TRBJ1-3, with 9 bases lining up with TRBD1. CDR3 length equals 15 residues. After removal of 4 bases from V and 4 bases from J, the junction contained 5 bases not matched to a gene. Germline V gene data show CDR1 as SGHTA and CDR2 as FQGNSA. CDR3 coding DNA: TGTGCCAGCAGCTCAACAGGGGGCGCCGGAAACACCATATATTTT. Its protein product is CASSSTGGAGNTIYF. The full variable domain, in which reference TRBV7-2 and TRBJ1-3 provide the parts outside the CDR3, is GAGVSQSPSNKVTEKGKDVELRCDPISGHTALYWYRQSLGQGLEFLIYFQGNSAPDKSGLPSDRFSAERTGGSVSTLTIQRTQQEDSAVYLCASSSTGGAGNTIYFGEGSWLTVV.

V gene TRBV11-2 combines with J gene TRBJ1-3, with a weak D call TRBD1 (5 bases). V gave up 2 bases and J gave up 0 bases, with 17 bases separating them. The germline V gene encodes CDR1 SGHAT and CDR2 FQNNGV. This CDR3 has 18 residues. In DNA form, the CDR3 reads TGTGCCAGCAGCTTACCGATTCCTGGGGCGGCCTCTGGAAACACCATATATTTT. Its translation is CASSLPIPGAASGNTIYF.

This clonotype was detected ten times or more. V is TRBV20-1 and J is TRBJ1-1; no clear D gene. The CDR3 sequence is 13 residues long. Germline V CDR1 and CDR2: DFQATT, SNEGSKA (reference sequence). Trimming took off 6 bases at V and 5 bases at J, with 16 bases between the two ends. This chain's CDR3 is CSAPAGRGTEAFF. The CDR3, as DNA: TGCAGTGCCCCTGCGGGCCGAGGGACTGAAGCTTTCTTT.

This chain links TRBV6-2 or TRBV6-3 with TRBJ2-7; D possibly corresponds to TRBD2 (6 bases). The CDR3 runs to 13 residues. Trimming cost V 5 bases and J 6 bases, with 14 bases left between them. Germline V CDR1 and CDR2: MNHEY, SVGEGT. CDR3 region: CASSRRRGGEQYF. In nucleotides, the CDR3 is TGTGCCAGCAGTAGGCGCCGGGGAGGCGAGCAGTACTTC.

This clonotype was counted many times. At one boundary the junction diverges from the germline segment, which might be a read error. The chain carries TRBV7-2 and TRBJ2-5, with 13 bases aligning to TRBD2. There are 14 residues in the CDR3. The germline CDR1 and CDR2 sequences are SGHTA and FQGNSA. In DNA form, the CDR3 reads TGTGCCAGCAGCTTGCGGACTAGCGGGGGCGGTGACCACTTC. Translation gives CASSLRTSGGGDHF.

This clonotype was counted ten times or more. The chain has TRBV28 and TRBJ2-5; 8 bases align to TRBD1. Looked up from germline, CDR1 is MDHEN and CDR2 is SYDVKM. Trimming took 6 bases from V and 4 from J; bases not matched to a gene: 7. The CDR3 loop spans 14 amino acids. CDR3 region: CASSPDRGGETQYF. The DNA for the CDR3 is TGTGCCAGCAGCCCCGACAGGGGAGGAGAGACCCAGTACTTC.

This rearrangement joins TRBV11-2 to TRBJ1-1; D gene unclear. Germline lookup yields CDR1 SGHAT and CDR2 FQNNGV. Trimming pared 4 bases from V and 0 bases from J, leaving 18 bases between. This CDR3 contains 17 residues. Written as DNA, the CDR3 is TGTGCCAGCAGCTCCGAGGGCCTCTCTAGACTGAACACTGAAGCTTTCTTT. This sequence encodes CASSSEGLSRLNTEAFF.

Notes on this clonotype: A much bigger clone sits one base away, suggesting this may be a read error. CDR3 nucleotide sequence: TGCAGCCTTGAATTTGGCACCCAGGGCCTAGCTAACTATGGCTACACCTTC. This translates into CSLEFGTQGLANYGYTF. This rearrangement joins TRBV29-1 to TRBJ1-2; D possibly corresponds to TRBD1 (5 bases). The CDR3 totals 17 residues. The germline CDR1 and CDR2 sequences are SQVTM and ANQGSEA.

The rearrangement joins TRBV20-1 to TRBJ2-2; perhaps TRBD2 as D (6 bases). The CDR3 is 13 amino acids. The ends were cut back, 6 bases at V and 4 bases at J, with 12 bases in the middle. Germline lookup yields CDR1 DFQATT and CDR2 SNEGSKA (reference sequence). The CDR3 is CSARGGATGELFF. The CDR3 nucleotides are TGCAGTGCCCGCGGAGGGGCCACCGGGGAGCTGTTTTTT.

The rearrangement links TRBV14 to TRBJ2-5; tentatively, D is TRBD1 or TRBD2 (6 bases each). V lost 0 bases and J lost 9, with 17 bases in between. Germline V gene sequence: CDR1 SGHDN, CDR2 FVKESK. The CDR3 length is 15 residues. CDR3 sequence: CASSQDLRGTGAQYF. The CDR3 bases are TGTGCCAGCAGCCAAGATTTGAGGGGGACTGGGGCCCAGTACTTC. The whole variable domain, filled in from reference TRBV14 and TRBJ2-5, reads EAGVTQFPSHSVIEKGQTVTLRCDPISGHDNLYWYRRVMGKEIKFLLHFVKESKQDESGMPNNRFLAERTGGTYSTLKVQPAELEDSGVYFCASSQDLRGTGAQYFGPGTRLLVL.

A few counts support this clonotype. The V and J genes are TRBV7-2 and TRBJ1-6; D gene unclear. Germline-derived CDR1 and CDR2 are SGHTA and FQGNSA. Trimming cost V 5 bases and J 9 bases, with 17 bases left between them. This CDR3 spans 15 amino acids. The CDR3 sequence is CASSQRQVGGSPLHF. As DNA, the CDR3 is TGTGCCAGCAGCCAAAGGCAGGTCGGAGGTTCACCCCTCCACTTT.

There are many counts of this clonotype. J is TRBJ2-6 and V is TRBV28; D could derive from TRBD1 or TRBD2 (5 bases each). V gave up 8 bases and J gave up 4 bases, with 21 bases separating them. Germline-derived CDR1 and CDR2 are MDHEN and SYDVKM. CDR3 length: 17 residues. The CDR3 DNA sequence: TGTGCCAGCGCGTCGGGACGGCGCTCTTGGGGGGCCAACGTCCTGACTTTC. This codes for CASASGRRSWGANVLTF. Using reference TRBV28 and TRBJ2-6 for the parts outside the CDR3, the full variable domain is DVKVTQSSRYLVKRTGEKVFLECVQDMDHENMFWYRQDPGLGLRLIYFSYDVKMKEKGDIPEGYSVSREKKERFSLILESASTNQTSMYLCASASGRRSWGANVLTFGAGSRLTVL.

The chain links TRBV3-1 to TRBJ1-2; D is ambiguous. The germline CDR1 and CDR2 sequences are LGHDT and YNNKEL (reference sequence). The CDR3 sequence is 13 residues long. V was cut by 4 bases and J by 5 bases, with 11 bases left in between. CDR3 protein: CASSPPGRYGYTF. The DNA of the CDR3 is TGTGCCAGCAGCCCCCCGGGAAGGTATGGCTACACCTTC.

In its sample, this clonotype was seen a few times. This rearrangement joins TRBV4-2 to TRBJ2-5, with unresolved D. Trimming cost V 4 bases and J 3 bases, with 9 bases left between them. CDR1 and CDR2 from the germline V gene are LGHNA and YNFKEQ. CDR3 size: 13 residues. The DNA of the CDR3 is TGTGCCAGCAGCCCAGGACGGGAAGAGACCCAGTACTTC. As protein: CASSPGREETQYF.

About this clonotype itself: This clone may be a read error of a much larger clone one base away. CDR3 sequence (DNA): TGTGCCAGCAGCAGAGAGGGACAGTCCCAAGAGGCCCAGTACTTC. It is translated as CASSREGQSQEAQYF. The chain has TRBV7-2 and TRBJ2-5, with 7 bases that match TRBD1. The CDR3 extends over 15 amino acids. Germline lookup yields CDR1 SGHTA and CDR2 FQGNSA.

This clonotype was picked up a small number of times. The J gene is TRBJ2-7, the V gene TRBV13; 10 bases are shared with TRBD1. V shed 5 bases and J 3 bases; nucleotides not matched to a gene: 7. From germline, CDR1 is PRHDT and CDR2 FYEKMQ (reference sequence). The CDR3 has 15 residues. The CDR3: CASSTPGTGDYEQYF. For the CDR3, the DNA is TGTGCCAGCAGCACACCCGGGACAGGGGACTACGAGCAGTACTTC.

Comment on this clonotype: A much larger clone differs from this one at a single base, so this may be a read error. The chain uses TRBV6-1 and TRBJ2-2; D may match TRBD1 or TRBD2 (6 bases each). CDR1 is MNHNS, CDR2 SASEGT, per germline. V shed 7 bases and J shed 3 bases, with 9 bases lying between them. This CDR3 region has 13 residues. The CDR3 nucleotides are TGTGCCAGCAAGGGGGGTGACACCGGGGAGCTGTTTTTT. It codes for CASKGGDTGELFF.